A single sample is the source of the 28 T cell receptor beta chains below, sequenced in a study of cytomegalovirus exposure and HLA in healthy donors. 13 Jbeta primers and 60 Vbeta primers were used for the PCR. The protocol was immunoSEQ multiplex PCR, while the TCRdb copy is restricted to in-frame clones and leaves out a portion. The sample carries about 55,000 clones, around three fifths recorded once. Source material: PBMCs. These receptors originate from a human donor in good health.

The rearrangement links TRBV18 to TRBJ2-5; D unresolved. The CDR3 is 12 residues long. Germline V gene sequence: CDR1 KGHSH, CDR2 LQKENI. V gave up 0 bases and J gave up 5 bases, with 4 bases separating them. The CDR3 sequence is CASSPPGETQYF. The CDR3 coding sequence is TGTGCCAGCTCACCACCGGGCGAGACCCAGTACTTC.

The chain couples TRBV30 to TRBJ1-2; TRBD1 matches 7 bases. With V trimmed by 5 bases and J by 4 bases, 4 bases remained unmatched. The CDR3 covers 12 residues. CDR1 and CDR2 from the germline V gene are GTSNPN and SVGIG (reference sequence). CDR3 residues: CAWESGGYGYTF. CDR3 coding DNA: TGTGCCTGGGAGTCAGGGGGCTATGGCTACACCTTC.

The CDR3 DNA sequence: TGTGCCACCGGGACAGGGGGGTACAATGAGCAGTTCTTC. This sequence encodes CATGTGGYNEQFF. The chain is built from TRBV27 and TRBJ2-1; 11 nucleotides align to TRBD1. Per germline, CDR1 MNHEY and CDR2 SMNVEV (reference sequence). Trimming removed 10 bases from V and 4 bases from J; junction bases left unmatched: 3. CDR3 length: 13 amino acids.

V and J are TRBV18 and TRBJ1-5, with 10 bases identical to TRBD1. Germline V gene data show CDR1 as KGHSH and CDR2 as LQKENI. Trimming took 3 bases from V and 2 from J; bases not matched to a gene: 7. There are 17 residues in the CDR3. CDR3 region: CASSPTGGGEGNQPQHF. The CDR3 nucleotides read TGTGCCAGCTCACCGACAGGGGGCGGAGAAGGCAATCAGCCCCAGCATTTT.

V is TRBV9 and J is TRBJ1-4; TRBD1 aligns across 9 bases. This CDR3 has 15 amino acids. V lost 3 bases and J lost 4; bases outside the gene matches: 4. CDR1 is SGDLS, CDR2 YYNGEE, per germline. CDR3 amino acids: CASSAGQGYNEKLFF. For the CDR3, the DNA is TGTGCCAGCAGCGCGGGACAGGGATATAATGAAAAACTGTTTTTT.

This clone turned up a few times. The V and J genes are TRBV19 and TRBJ1-6, with D unclear. The CDR3 has 14 amino acids. CDR1 LNHDA and CDR2 SQIVND come from the germline V gene (reference sequence). Deletions cut 10 bases from V and 6 bases from J, with 16 bases between. The CDR3 coding sequence is TGTGCCACCACCCAACGAGAGAGTAATTCACCCCTCCACTTT. Translation: CATTQRESNSPLHF.

This chain joins TRBV19 and TRBJ2-3; tentative D call: TRBD1 (5 bases). Germline lookup yields CDR1 LNHDA and CDR2 SQIVND (reference sequence). The CDR3 length is 13 residues. Deletions cut 6 bases from V and 7 bases from J, with 14 bases between. The CDR3 DNA follows: TGTGCCAGTAGCCAACAGGAACTAAATACGCAGTATTTT. Translating gives CASSQQELNTQYF.

The V gene is TRBV6-6, the J gene TRBJ2-2, with 7 bases aligning to TRBD2. Trimming at V came to 3 bases and at J to 4 bases, leaving 5 bases not matched to a gene. The germline gives CDR1 MNHNY, CDR2 SVGAGI (reference sequence). The CDR3 extends over 15 amino acids. The CDR3 DNA reads as TGTGCCAGCAGTTATCGGGCTAGCGGCACCGGGGAGCTGTTTTTT. Its translation: CASSYRASGTGELFF.

This chain joins TRBV4-3 and TRBJ2-1; a possible D gene is TRBD2 (5 bases). Trimming pared 0 bases from V and 2 bases from J, leaving 11 bases between. Germline V gene lookup returns CDR1 LGHNA and CDR2 YSLEER. The CDR3 has 16 residues. The CDR3 spells CASSQDRRRTYNEQFF. CDR3 in DNA: TGCGCCAGCAGCCAAGATCGGAGGCGCACCTACAATGAGCAGTTCTTC.

This sequence joins TRBV6-5 and TRBJ1-1; 7 bases are shared with TRBD1. Trimming took 5 bases from V and 1 from J; bases not matched to a gene: 7. The CDR3 totals 15 residues. Germline values: CDR1 MNHEY, CDR2 SVGAGI. In DNA, the CDR3 is TGTGCCAGCAGTCTACGGGACAGTGGGAACACTGAAGCTTTCTTT. Translation: CASSLRDSGNTEAFF.

The gene calls are TRBV2 and TRBJ2-5, with D possibly matching TRBD2 (5 bases). CDR1 and CDR2 from the germline V gene are SNHLY and FYNNEI. Deletions cut 8 bases from V and 4 bases from J, with 17 bases between. This CDR3 is 14 amino acids long. This chain's CDR3 is CASGERTPGETQYF. CDR3 coding DNA: TGTGCCAGCGGGGAGCGCACACCTGGAGAGACCCAGTACTTC.

This chain joins TRBV7-2 and TRBJ1-5; maybe TRBD1 (6 bases). V gave up 5 bases and J gave up 2 bases, with 16 bases separating them. The CDR3 loop spans 16 amino acids. Germline lookup yields CDR1 SGHTA and CDR2 FQGNSA. CDR3 in amino acids: CASSTRGGAGNQPQHF. In DNA form, the CDR3 reads TGTGCCAGCAGCACCCGCGGGGGCGCGGGCAATCAGCCCCAGCATTTT.

The J gene is TRBJ1-1, the V gene TRBV2; D might be TRBD1 (5 bases). V lost 7 bases, J lost 5 bases, and 17 bases lay in between. The germline gives CDR1 SNHLY, CDR2 FYNNEI. This CDR3 spans 14 amino acids. The CDR3 sequence is CASTLVRDRTEAFF. DNA of the CDR3: TGTGCCAGCACCTTAGTCAGGGATAGAACTGAAGCTTTCTTT.

The genes are TRBV28 and TRBJ2-1; the match to TRBD2 covers 9 bases. The CDR3 runs to 15 residues. From germline, CDR1 is MDHEN and CDR2 SYDVKM. Losses at the gene ends were 5 bases for V and 8 bases for J; bases not matched to a gene: 10. CDR3 loop: CASSPSRAGGDEQFF. The CDR3, as DNA: TGTGCCAGCAGTCCCTCTCGGGCGGGGGGGGATGAGCAGTTCTTC.

This chain connects TRBV27 to TRBJ2-7; 8 bases agree with TRBD1. Germline loops: CDR1 MNHEY, CDR2 SMNVEV (reference sequence). V lost 2 bases to trimming and J lost 1 base; unmatched junction nucleotides: 7. CDR3 length equals 16 residues. The CDR3 DNA reads as TGTGCCAGCAGTTTAGCAGGGGGCCCAACATCCTACGAGCAGTACTTC. This encodes CASSLAGGPTSYEQYF.

The chain links TRBV7-3 to TRBJ1-2; TRBD1 matches at 9 bases. The CDR3 contains 15 residues. J lost 4 bases, V lost 5 bases, and 8 bases had no gene match. The germline V gene has CDR1 SGHTA and CDR2 FQGTGA. The chain's CDR3 is CASSVTGGAGYGYTF. The CDR3 DNA is TGTGCCAGCAGCGTCACAGGGGGCGCGGGCTATGGCTACACCTTC. The whole variable domain, filled in from reference TRBV7-3 and TRBJ1-2, reads GAGVSQTPSNKVTEKGKYVELRCDPISGHTALYWYRQSLGQGPEFLIYFQGTGAADDSGLPNDRFFAVRPEGSVSTLKIQRTERGDSAVYLCASSVTGGAGYGYTFGSGTRLTVV.

In its sample, this clone was seen a few times. Other nucleotide sequences from this sample produce the same CDR3. V is TRBV28 and J is TRBJ1-1; D is unresolved. The ends were cut back, 7 bases at V and 3 bases at J, with 9 bases in the middle. The CDR3 is 12 amino acids. Germline V gives CDR1 MDHEN, CDR2 SYDVKM. The CDR3 DNA sequence: TGTGCCAGCACCGTTTCCGACACTGAAGCTTTCTTT. Amino acids: CASTVSDTEAFF.

The chain is built from TRBV18 and TRBJ2-7, with a weak D call TRBD1 (6 bases). This CDR3 has 13 residues. CDR1 KGHSH and CDR2 LQKENI come from the germline V gene. V was clipped by 2 bases and J by 1 base, with 6 bases between them. This chain's CDR3 is CASSPDRSYEQYF. CDR3 DNA sequence: TGTGCCAGCTCACCAGACAGGTCCTACGAGCAGTACTTC.

Turning to this clone: At one end the junction does not follow the germline gene, possibly because of a read error. The chain carries TRBV2 and TRBJ1-2, with D possibly TRBD1 on 6 matching bases. Germline CDR1 SNHLY, CDR2 FYNNEI. The CDR3 covers 13 residues. The chain's CDR3 is CASKTQGFYGYPF. CDR3 DNA: TGTGCCAGCAAAACTCAGGGGTTCTATGGCTACCCCTTC.

This clone was detected a few times. This chain connects TRBV5-8 to TRBJ1-5, with TRBD1 identical over 7 bases. The CDR3 runs 15 residues. The trim removed 5 bases at V and 4 bases at J, leaving 9 bases unmatched. Germline V gene data show CDR1 as SGHTS and CDR2 as YDEGEE. The CDR3 bases are TGTGCCAGCAGGGGCCGGGACAGTCCAAATCAGCCCCAGCATTTT. It translates to CASRGRDSPNQPQHF.

A single count supports this clone. The V call is TRBV2, the J call TRBJ1-6; tentatively, D is TRBD1 (6 bases). The V gene's germline CDR1 is SNHLY and CDR2 FYNNEI. The CDR3 runs 14 residues. The ends were cut back, 4 bases at V and 7 bases at J, with 11 bases in the middle. In nucleotides, the CDR3 is TGTGCCAGCAGTGTACAGGGTACAAATTCACCCCTCCACTTT. It translates to CASSVQGTNSPLHF.

The chain couples TRBV2 to TRBJ2-7; 8 nucleotides agree with TRBD2. The CDR3 consists of 12 residues. CDR1 is SNHLY, CDR2 FYNNEI, per germline. V gave up 7 bases and J gave up 3 bases; unmatched junction bases: 2. CDR3 region: CASTLADYEQYF. The CDR3, as DNA: TGTGCCAGCACACTAGCGGACTACGAGCAGTACTTC.

Only a few counts were recorded for this clone. The chain couples TRBV15 to TRBJ1-2, with TRBD1 as a possible D gene (6 bases). Germline CDR1 and CDR2: LNHNV and YYDKDF (reference sequence). This CDR3 comprises 18 residues. Trimming took off 0 bases at V and 6 bases at J, with 23 bases between the two ends. CDR3: CATSRESAGQPPTDGYTF. The CDR3 bases are TGTGCCACCAGCAGAGAATCAGCGGGACAACCTCCGACTGATGGCTACACCTTC.

The J gene is TRBJ2-7, the V gene TRBV19; a possible D gene is TRBD2 (6 bases). CDR3 length equals 16 residues. V lost 4 bases, J lost 2 bases, and 18 bases lay in between. Germline CDR1 LNHDA, CDR2 SQIVND (reference sequence). Here the CDR3 DNA reads TGTGCCAGTAGTAGGTTACTGGGACTGACTGCCTACGAGCAGTACTTC. Translated: CASSRLLGLTAYEQYF.

V gene TRBV4-2 combines with J gene TRBJ1-3, with D unclear. This CDR3 has 18 residues. The germline gives CDR1 LGHNA, CDR2 YNFKEQ. V lost 0 bases and J lost 0, with 15 bases in between. The CDR3 bases are TGTGCCAGCAGCCAAGAGGTTATTAGGAGGAACTCTGGAAACACCATATATTTT. This gives the protein CASSQEVIRRNSGNTIYF.

This clone was picked up a small number of times. The rearrangement joins TRBV11-2 to TRBJ2-7; 12 bases fit TRBD2. After removal of 3 bases from V and 3 bases from J, the junction contained 6 bases not matched to a gene. The CDR3 loop spans 16 amino acids. Germline values: CDR1 SGHAT, CDR2 FQNNGV. The CDR3 spells CASSFLAGGQGYEQYF. The CDR3 DNA follows: TGTGCCAGCAGCTTTCTAGCGGGGGGGCAGGGCTACGAGCAGTACTTC.

V usage is TRBV19 and J usage is TRBJ1-2; 7 bases line up with TRBD1. CDR1 and CDR2 from the germline V gene are LNHDA and SQIVND (reference sequence). V gave up 10 bases and J gave up 3 bases; unmatched junction bases: 14. The CDR3 length is 15 residues. The CDR3 bases are TGTGCCACCCCCCTACAGGGGAATCCCGACTATGGCTACACCTTC. Amino acid sequence: CATPLQGNPDYGYTF.

The rearrangement links TRBV9 to TRBJ2-7, with 8 bases that match TRBD1. Germline CDR1 reads SGDLS; CDR2 reads YYNGEE. The CDR3 is 15 amino acids. The junction had 8 bases not matched to a gene; V was cut back by 0 bases and J by 6 bases. DNA for the CDR3: TGTGCCAGCAGCGTAGGCTCAGGGGGCTTAAGCGAGCAGTACTTC. It codes for CASSVGSGGLSEQYF.